The 23 T cell receptor beta chains given below trace back to one sample, sequenced in a study of blood T cell repertoires in COVID-19. Data came from immunoSEQ multiplex PCR; TCRdb stores just in-frame clones and leaves some out. The sample includes around 37,000 clones, more than 90% of them seen just once. Sequenced input: peripheral blood. Receptors were obtained from a woman of 80 years or more with acute or convalescent COVID-19.

The V call is TRBV6-1, the J call TRBJ1-6, with a weak D call TRBD1 (6 bases). V lost 1 base and J lost 10, with 8 bases in between. This CDR3 is 13 amino acids long. Per the germline V gene, CDR1 is MNHNS and CDR2 is SASEGT. This CDR3 is CASSEGRGSPLHF. DNA for the CDR3: TGTGCCAGCAGTGAAGGCAGGGGATCACCCCTCCACTTT.

J is TRBJ1-1 and V is TRBV5-1; no clear D. Germline CDR1 SGHRS, CDR2 YFSETQ. Trimming stripped 1 base from V and 5 bases from J, with 18 bases between. CDR3 length equals 16 residues. The CDR3 is CASSLLAGRVGTEAFF. The CDR3 bases are TGCGCCAGCAGCTTGCTAGCAGGCCGAGTAGGAACTGAAGCTTTCTTT.

This clone was observed a few times. The rearrangement joins TRBV5-1 to TRBJ2-7; TRBD2 matches at 8 bases. This CDR3 spans 14 amino acids. The germline gives CDR1 SGHRS, CDR2 YFSETQ. Trimming took 2 bases from V and 2 from J; bases not matched to a gene: 3. CDR3 sequence (DNA): TGCGCCAGCAGCTTTTCGGGGGGGACCTACGAGCAGTACTTC. This gives the protein CASSFSGGTYEQYF.

The chain employs TRBV9 and TRBJ2-7; TRBD1 agrees at 10 bases. V lost 0 bases, J lost 7 bases, and 4 bases stayed unmatched. Germline values: CDR1 SGDLS, CDR2 YYNGEE. CDR3 length: 14 residues. This CDR3 is CASSVVRTGGEQYF. For the CDR3, the DNA is TGTGCCAGCAGCGTAGTTAGGACAGGGGGAGAGCAGTACTTC.

The chain joins TRBV18 to TRBJ2-7; 9 nucleotides line up with TRBD1. V trimming: 4 bases; J trimming: 2 bases; junction bases outside the gene matches: 0. This CDR3 is 13 amino acids long. The germline CDR1 and CDR2 sequences are KGHSH and LQKENI. The CDR3 is CASSRQGAYEQYF. In DNA form, the CDR3 reads TGTGCCAGCTCACGACAGGGGGCCTACGAGCAGTACTTC.

This chain links TRBV6-5 with TRBJ1-1; 7 nucleotides align to TRBD1. This CDR3 comprises 15 residues. J was trimmed by 7 bases and V by 0 bases; bases with no gene match: 8. Germline CDR1 reads MNHEY; CDR2 reads SVGAGI. The CDR3 DNA sequence: TGTGCCAGCAGTTACTCACGAGACAGGGTGGGTGAAGCTTTCTTT. Translating gives CASSYSRDRVGEAFF.

The chain couples TRBV11-2 to TRBJ1-1; D gene unclear. The CDR3 is 13 residues long. The V gene lost 4 bases and the J gene lost 1 base, with 7 bases spanning the gap. Germline V CDR1 and CDR2: SGHAT, FQNNGV. The CDR3: CASSYQWNTEAFF. The CDR3 DNA follows: TGTGCCAGCAGCTACCAGTGGAACACTGAAGCTTTCTTT.

J is TRBJ2-7 and V is TRBV5-1; 8 bases agree with TRBD1. With V trimmed by 4 bases and J by 2 bases, 5 bases remained unmatched. Germline V gene sequence: CDR1 SGHRS, CDR2 YFSETQ. This CDR3 spans 14 amino acids. CDR3 residues: CASSAGQGPYEQYF. As DNA, the CDR3 is TGCGCCAGCAGCGCAGGACAGGGACCCTACGAGCAGTACTTC.

The V gene is TRBV30, the J gene TRBJ2-2, with D maybe TRBD2 (7 bases). The ends were cut back, 3 bases at V and 8 bases at J, with 13 bases in the middle. Germline CDR1 and CDR2: GTSNPN and SVGIG (reference sequence). This CDR3 region has 13 residues. The CDR3 DNA reads as TGTGCCTGGAGATCGGGGGGCGCGGGGGAGCTGTTTTTT. Translated: CAWRSGGAGELFF.

The V and J genes are TRBV2 and TRBJ1-2; 12 bases match TRBD1. Per germline, CDR1 SNHLY and CDR2 FYNNEI. After removal of 5 bases from V and 8 bases from J, the junction contained 12 bases not matched to a gene. The CDR3 loop spans 16 amino acids. CDR3 DNA: TGTGCCAGCAGTTCCCCCGGGACAGGGGGCGCGGAGGGCTACACCTTC. Encoded protein: CASSSPGTGGAEGYTF. The whole variable domain, remainder taken from reference TRBV2 and TRBJ1-2, is EPEVTQTPSHQVTQMGQEVILRCVPISNHLYFYWYRQILGQKVEFLVSFYNNEISEKSEIFDDQFSVERPDGSNFTLKIRSTKLEDSAMYFCASSSPGTGGAEGYTFGSGTRLTVV.

This clone was detected only once. The chain couples TRBV6-4 to TRBJ2-3, with TRBD1 identical over 11 bases. The CDR3 contains 15 residues. V gave up 2 bases and J gave up 5 bases; unmatched junction bases: 3. Germline V gene sequence: CDR1 MRHNA, CDR2 SNTAGT. The CDR3 bases are TGTGCCAGCAGTGACCGGACAGGGGGCCTAGATACGCAGTATTTT. Protein sequence: CASSDRTGGLDTQYF.

The rearrangement links TRBV28 to TRBJ2-7, with D possibly being TRBD1 (7 bases). The CDR3 consists of 13 residues. V was clipped by 6 bases and J by 5 bases, with 14 bases between them. Germline-derived CDR1 and CDR2 are MDHEN and SYDVKM. CDR3 residues: CASRPQGRNEQYF. In DNA form, the CDR3 reads TGTGCCAGCAGGCCACAGGGGAGGAACGAGCAGTACTTC.

This clone was seen just once. CDR3 sequence reads: CSVVQGGYGYTF. The CDR3, as DNA: TGCAGCGTTGTTCAGGGTGGATACGGCTACACCTTC. This chain joins TRBV29-1 and TRBJ1-2, with a weak D call TRBD1 (5 bases). The CDR3 covers 12 residues. V shed 4 bases and J shed 8 bases, with 14 bases lying between them. Germline V gene data show CDR1 as SQVTM and CDR2 as ANQGSEA.

The chain is built from TRBV5-1 and TRBJ2-1; 9 bases agree with TRBD1. J lost 9 bases, V lost 6 bases, and 13 bases had no gene match. The CDR3 runs 15 residues. Germline CDR1 is SGHRS and CDR2 is YFSETQ. This CDR3 reads CASTTLGQGMGEQFF. CDR3 in DNA: TGCGCCAGCACAACCTTAGGACAGGGGATGGGTGAGCAGTTCTTC.

The chain couples TRBV5-4 to TRBJ1-3; D possibly corresponds to TRBD1 (6 bases). The CDR3 totals 16 residues. Germline loops: CDR1 SGHNT, CDR2 YYREEE (reference sequence). V lost 2 bases and J lost 0, with 12 bases in between. In nucleotides, the CDR3 is TGTGCCAGCAGCTTATCCGGGACATCCTCTGGAAACACCATATATTTT. It yields the protein CASSLSGTSSGNTIYF.

This chain joins TRBV5-1 and TRBJ1-1, with D maybe TRBD1 (5 bases). The germline V and J ends were trimmed by 4 bases and 0 bases, with 13 bases remaining between them. CDR3 size: 15 residues. Germline CDR1 SGHRS, CDR2 YFSETQ. CDR3 in DNA: TGCGCCAGCAGCCTGGTATGGACAATGAACACTGAAGCTTTCTTT. Its translation is CASSLVWTMNTEAFF.

This chain connects TRBV3-1 (or the pseudogene TRBV3-2) to TRBJ2-7; D is possibly TRBD2 (6 bases). The CDR3 has 17 amino acids. Trimming stripped 1 base from V and 5 bases from J, with 21 bases between. Germline CDR1 LGHDT, CDR2 YNNKEL (reference sequence). The CDR3 bases are TGTGCCAGCAGCCAAGTCATGGGTGGGCGGGGTGGCCACGAGCAGTACTTC. Its translation is CASSQVMGGRGGHEQYF.

J is TRBJ2-5 and V is TRBV29-1, with D possibly matching TRBD1 (6 bases). Germline V gene data show CDR1 as SQVTM and CDR2 as ANQGSEA. The CDR3 contains 12 residues. V lost 4 bases and J lost 5, with 11 bases in between. The CDR3 spells CSVVTGKETQYF. DNA for the CDR3: TGCAGCGTTGTAACAGGGAAGGAGACCCAGTACTTC.

The V gene is TRBV2, the J gene TRBJ1-5; D is undetermined. This CDR3 has 14 amino acids. Germline values: CDR1 SNHLY, CDR2 FYNNEI. V dropped 6 bases and J dropped 0 bases, with 9 bases sitting between them. The CDR3 loop reads CASRPGLSNQPQHF. CDR3 nucleotide sequence: TGTGCCAGCAGGCCCGGACTTAGCAATCAGCCCCAGCATTTT.

This clone has a single count. The V and J genes are TRBV24-1 and TRBJ2-7; 7 bases are a match to TRBD1. CDR1 KGHDR and CDR2 SFDVKD come from the germline V gene. The CDR3 is 15 amino acids. Trimming cost V 4 bases and J 3 bases; bases outside gene matches: 8. CDR3 region: CATSEWDSGSYEQYF. The CDR3 DNA is TGTGCCACCAGTGAATGGGACAGTGGGAGCTACGAGCAGTACTTC.

J is TRBJ1-1 and V is TRBV10-1; possible D gene TRBD1, 6 bases. CDR3 length: 14 residues. With 4 bases removed from V and 4 bases from J, the gap between germline ends came to 13 bases. The germline gives CDR1 WNHNN, CDR2 SYGVQD (reference sequence). The CDR3 spells CASSVGQGSTEAFF. In DNA form, the CDR3 reads TGCGCCAGCAGTGTTGGGCAGGGGAGCACTGAAGCTTTCTTT.

The chain couples TRBV6-5 to TRBJ2-7, with 7 nucleotides matching TRBD1. This CDR3 is built from 14 residues. Per germline, CDR1 MNHEY and CDR2 SVGAGI. V shed 7 bases, J shed 9 bases, and the junction held 15 bases outside the gene matches. The CDR3 loop is CASKSGTDFTGQYF. The CDR3 DNA reads as TGTGCCAGCAAGTCCGGGACAGATTTTACCGGGCAGTACTTC.

The chain combines TRBV18 with TRBJ2-5; TRBD1 matches 8 bases. This CDR3 has 14 residues. J gave up 3 bases and V 3 bases, and 3 bases lay outside the gene matches. Germline CDR1 KGHSH, CDR2 LQKENI. The CDR3 DNA follows: TGTGCCAGCTCACCCTGGACAGGGAAAGAGACCCAGTACTTC. Its translation is CASSPWTGKETQYF.